This T cell receptor (beta chain) emerged from a study of blood T cell repertoires in COVID-19. In the study overall: Sources were T cells, B-cell-depleted T cells, or PBMCs; the material itself was cDNA or gDNA.

The authors' processing: The assay estimated nucleated cells by amplifying reference gene primers. TCRdb keeps only in-frame clones here, not all; method: immunoSEQ multiplex PCR. From that table come the V and J calls and clone size; the DNA was used to work out D and trimming. The sample lists hundreds of thousands of clones, roughly 85% occurring once. Concerning this clone: A junction boundary mismatches the germline segment, possibly from a read error.

Sequenced material: peripheral blood. This TCR was recovered from a woman between 40 and 50 years old with active or convalescent COVID-19.

This CDR3 reads CASSQEGVNTEAFF. DNA of the CDR3: TGTGCCAGCAGTCAAGAGGGCGTGAACACTGAAGCTTTCTTT. This rearrangement joins TRBV3-1 (or the pseudogene TRBV3-2) to TRBJ1-1; D gene unclear. Looked up from germline, CDR1 is LGHDT and CDR2 is YNNKEL (reference sequence). The CDR3 covers 14 residues.